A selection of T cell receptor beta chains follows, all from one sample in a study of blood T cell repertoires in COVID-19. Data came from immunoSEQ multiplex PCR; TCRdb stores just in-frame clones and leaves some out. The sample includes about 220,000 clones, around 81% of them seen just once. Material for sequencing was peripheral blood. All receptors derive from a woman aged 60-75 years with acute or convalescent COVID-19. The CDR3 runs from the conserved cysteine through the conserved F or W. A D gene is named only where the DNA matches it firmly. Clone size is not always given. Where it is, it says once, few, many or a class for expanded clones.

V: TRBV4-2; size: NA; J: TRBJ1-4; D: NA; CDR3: CASSQERTHEKLFF; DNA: TGTGCCAGCAGCCAAGAGAGGACACATGAAAAACTGTTTTTT
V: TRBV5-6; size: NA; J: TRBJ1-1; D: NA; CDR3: CASTRIRAGGNVAFF; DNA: TGTGCCAGCACCCGAATCCGGGCGGGAGGAAACGTAGCTTTCTTT
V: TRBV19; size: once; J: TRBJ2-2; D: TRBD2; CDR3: CASRPLLAGNTGELFF; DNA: TGTGCCAGTAGACCCCTACTAGCGGGGAACACCGGGGAGCTGTTTTTT
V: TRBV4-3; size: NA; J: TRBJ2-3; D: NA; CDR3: CASSHARDNPGLTF; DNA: TGCGCCAGCAGCCATGCTAGGGACAACCCGGGACTAACTTTT
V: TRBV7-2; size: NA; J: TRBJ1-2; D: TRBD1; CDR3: CASSFTGGYGYTF; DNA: TGTGCCAGCAGCTTTACAGGGGGCTATGGCTACACCTTC
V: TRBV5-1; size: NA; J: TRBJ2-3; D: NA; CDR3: CASSAGTSTDTQYF; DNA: TGCGCCAGCAGCGCTGGGACTAGCACAGATACGCAGTATTTT
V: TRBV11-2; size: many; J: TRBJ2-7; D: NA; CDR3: CASSLPNYEQYF; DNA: TGTGCCAGCAGCTTACCTAATTACGAGCAGTACTTC
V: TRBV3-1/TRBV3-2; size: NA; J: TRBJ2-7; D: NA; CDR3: CASSPMTAPYEQYF; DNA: TGTGCCAGCAGCCCGATGACAGCACCCTACGAGCAGTACTTC
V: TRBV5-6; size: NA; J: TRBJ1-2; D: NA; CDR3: CASSLGDRYGYTF; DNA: TGTGCCAGCAGCCTAGGAGACAGGTACGGCTACACCTTC
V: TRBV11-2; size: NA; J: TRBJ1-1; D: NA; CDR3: CASSLGRGRFMNTEAFF; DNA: TGTGCCAGCAGCTTAGGACGTGGGAGGTTTATGAACACTGAAGCTTTCTTT
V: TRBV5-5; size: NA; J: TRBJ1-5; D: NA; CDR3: CASSLGGKNQPQHF; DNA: TGTGCCAGCAGCTTGGGAGGGAAGAATCAGCCCCAGCATTTT
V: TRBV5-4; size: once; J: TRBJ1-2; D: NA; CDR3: CASSLSGVYGYTF; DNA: TGTGCCAGCAGCTTGTCCGGGGTATATGGCTACACCTTC
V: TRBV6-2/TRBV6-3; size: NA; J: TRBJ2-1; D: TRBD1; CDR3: CASSYAGLGGLDEQFF; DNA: TGTGCCAGCAGTTACGCTGGGCTAGGGGGCTTGGATGAGCAGTTCTTC
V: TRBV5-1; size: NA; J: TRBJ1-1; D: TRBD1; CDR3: CASSLEQGYTEAFF; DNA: TGCGCCAGCAGCTTGGAACAGGGGTACACTGAAGCTTTCTTT
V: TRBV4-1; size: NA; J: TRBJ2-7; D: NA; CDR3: CASSQGASDKYEQYF; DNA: TGCGCCAGCAGCCAAGGGGCTAGCGATAAGTACGAGCAGTACTTC
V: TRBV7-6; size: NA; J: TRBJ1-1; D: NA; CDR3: CASSLTGNTEAFF; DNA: TGTGCCAGCAGTCTGACAGGGAACACTGAAGCTTTCTTT
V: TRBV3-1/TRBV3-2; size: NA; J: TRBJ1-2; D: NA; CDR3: CASSQVAVYGYTF; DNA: TGTGCCAGCAGCCAAGTCGCGGTCTATGGCTACACCTTC